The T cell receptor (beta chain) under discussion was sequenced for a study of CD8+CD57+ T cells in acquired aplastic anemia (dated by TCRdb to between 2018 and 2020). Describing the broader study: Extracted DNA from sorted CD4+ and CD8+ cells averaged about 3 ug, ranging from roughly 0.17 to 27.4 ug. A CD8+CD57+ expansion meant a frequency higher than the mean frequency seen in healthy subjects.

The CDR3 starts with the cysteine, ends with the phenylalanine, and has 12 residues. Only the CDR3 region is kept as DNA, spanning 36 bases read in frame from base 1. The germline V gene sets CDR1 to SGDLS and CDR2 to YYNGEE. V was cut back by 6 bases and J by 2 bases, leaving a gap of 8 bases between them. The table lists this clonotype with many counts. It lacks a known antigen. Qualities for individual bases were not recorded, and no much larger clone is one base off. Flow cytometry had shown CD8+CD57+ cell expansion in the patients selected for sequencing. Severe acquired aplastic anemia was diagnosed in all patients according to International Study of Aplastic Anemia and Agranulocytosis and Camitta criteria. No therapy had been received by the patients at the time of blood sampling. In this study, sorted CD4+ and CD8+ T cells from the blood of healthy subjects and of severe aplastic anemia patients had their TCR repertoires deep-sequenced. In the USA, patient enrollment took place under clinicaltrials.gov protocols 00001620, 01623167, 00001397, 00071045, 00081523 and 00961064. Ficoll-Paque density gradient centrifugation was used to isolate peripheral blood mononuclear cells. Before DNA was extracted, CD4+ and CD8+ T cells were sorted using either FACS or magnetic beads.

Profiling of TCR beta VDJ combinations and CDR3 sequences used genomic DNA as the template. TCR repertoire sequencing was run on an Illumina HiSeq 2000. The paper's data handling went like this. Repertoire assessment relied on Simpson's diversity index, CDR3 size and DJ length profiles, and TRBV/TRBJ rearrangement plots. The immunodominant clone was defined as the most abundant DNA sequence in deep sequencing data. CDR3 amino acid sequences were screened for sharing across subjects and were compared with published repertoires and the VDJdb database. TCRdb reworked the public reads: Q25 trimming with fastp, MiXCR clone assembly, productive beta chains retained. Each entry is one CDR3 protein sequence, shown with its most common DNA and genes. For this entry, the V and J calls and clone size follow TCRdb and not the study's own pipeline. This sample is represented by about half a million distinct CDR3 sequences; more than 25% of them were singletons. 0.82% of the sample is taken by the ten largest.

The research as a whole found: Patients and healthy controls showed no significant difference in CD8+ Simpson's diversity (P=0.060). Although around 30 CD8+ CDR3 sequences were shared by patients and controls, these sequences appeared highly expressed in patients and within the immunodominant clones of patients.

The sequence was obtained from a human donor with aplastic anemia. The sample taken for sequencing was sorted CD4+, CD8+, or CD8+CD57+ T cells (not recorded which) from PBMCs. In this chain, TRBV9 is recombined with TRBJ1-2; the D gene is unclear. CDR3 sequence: CASNSGNYGYTF. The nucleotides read TGTGCCAGCAACTCGGGGAACTATGGCTACACCTTC.